Listed below are T cell receptor beta chains from one sample, sequenced in a study of shared clonotypes between healthy human individuals. Sequenced by immunoSEQ multiplex PCR; TCRdb stores in-frame clones only, minus some. The top ten clones hold approximately 0.33% of a sample with about 580,000 clones, roughly 98% of them seen once. The sample was naive CD8+ T cells sorted from blood. Receptors were obtained from a man younger than 40 in good health. Each CDR3 is given with its conserved first and last residue. A D gene is named only where the DNA matches it firmly. Part of the rows lack a size; the others show once, few, many or a class for expanded clones.

CDR3nt	CDR3aa	j_gene	v_gene	abundance	d_gene
TGCGCCAGCAGCCTGAGGACTAGCGGGAGTTACAATGAGCAGTTCTTC	CASSLRTSGSYNEQFF	TRBJ2-1	TRBV4-1	-	TRBD2
TGTGCCAGCATCGAACTTCGGCTTAACTATGGCTACACCTTC	CASIELRLNYGYTF	TRBJ1-2	TRBV6-1	-	-
TGTGCCAGCAGCTTAGCAGGGGTGGATGAAAAACTGTTTTTT	CASSLAGVDEKLFF	TRBJ1-4	TRBV7-6	-	-
TGTGCCTCGAAGAAGGCGGGAGCTTTGATAAGGGAGCAGTTCTTC	CASKKAGALIREQFF	TRBJ2-1	TRBV30	-	TRBD2
TGTGCCACCGGGCCGGGGATAAACACAGATACGCAGTATTTT	CATGPGINTDTQYF	TRBJ2-3	TRBV15	-	-
TGTGCCAGCAGTGATGGGCGGGAGTACCGTTATGAGCAGTTCTTC	CASSDGREYRYEQFF	TRBJ2-1	TRBV2	-	TRBD2
TGTGCCAGCAGCCCGCCCCCAGGGGGCGCAGGTTCTCCGGCCAACGTCCTGACTTTC	CASSPPPGGAGSPANVLTF	TRBJ2-6	TRBV7-9	-	TRBD1
TGCGCCAGCAGCACGACTGTTGATCAGCCCCAGCATTTT	CASSTTVDQPQHF	TRBJ1-5	TRBV4-1	-	-
TGTGCCAGCAGTGGGGTTAGGGCGGGGCCACTCACAGATACGCAGTATTTT	CASSGVRAGPLTDTQYF	TRBJ2-3	TRBV6-4	-	-
TGTGCCACCCGGGAGTTCCCTTTACAGGATACGCAGTATTTT	CATREFPLQDTQYF	TRBJ2-3	TRBV15	-	-
TGTGCCAGCAGCTTAGCTCCTGGGGCCAACGTCCTGACTTTC	CASSLAPGANVLTF	TRBJ2-6	TRBV7-8	few	-
TGCAGCGTGCGTCCCCTAGCGGGAGAAGTAGATACGCAGTATTTT	CSVRPLAGEVDTQYF	TRBJ2-3	TRBV29-1	-	TRBD2
TGTGCCAGTAGTACAGGACAGACCGAGCAGTACTTC	CASSTGQTEQYF	TRBJ2-7	TRBV19	-	-
TGTGCCAGTCAAGACAGGGGCTCGGACAATGAGCAGTTCTTC	CASQDRGSDNEQFF	TRBJ2-1	TRBV19	-	TRBD1
TGTGCCAGCAGCTCACTAGCGGGAGGGTTGGCCGAGCAGTACTTC	CASSSLAGGLAEQYF	TRBJ2-7	TRBV5-4	-	TRBD2
TGTGCCAGCTCACCGGGGACATCCCTACCGGCCGAGCAGTACTTC	CASSPGTSLPAEQYF	TRBJ2-7	TRBV18	-	-
TGTGCCAGCAGCTTCGGACAGGGTACGAACAATGAGCAGTTCTTC	CASSFGQGTNNEQFF	TRBJ2-1	TRBV7-9	-	TRBD1
TGTGCCAGCAGTGCCTGGACTAGCGTCACCTACAATGAGCAGTTCTTC	CASSAWTSVTYNEQFF	TRBJ2-1	TRBV2	-	TRBD2
TGTGCCAGTAGCCTGACCTCGAGAGATACGCAGTATTTT	CASSLTSRDTQYF	TRBJ2-3	TRBV19	-	-
TGTGCCAGCAGCGCGGGGGGGCGTGGGAGGGAGAAATTCTACGAGCAGTACTTC	CASSAGGRGREKFYEQYF	TRBJ2-7	TRBV7-6	-	TRBD2
TGTGCCATCAGTGTAGACACAGGGAAAGAGACCCAGTACTTC	CAISVDTGKETQYF	TRBJ2-5	TRBV10-3	-	-
TGCAGCGTCCGAAGGACGAAAGTCACTGAAGCTTTCTTT	CSVRRTKVTEAFF	TRBJ1-1	TRBV29-1	-	-
TGTGCCAGCAGTCCACGGACAGGGGCCTACGAGCAGTACTTC	CASSPRTGAYEQYF	TRBJ2-7	TRBV28	-	TRBD1
TGCAGCGTGCCGGGACAGAGTTACGAGCAGTACTTC	CSVPGQSYEQYF	TRBJ2-7	TRBV29-1	-	TRBD1
TGTGCCAGCAGCGAAGAGGACAGTTACGAGCAGTACTTC	CASSEEDSYEQYF	TRBJ2-7	TRBV7-2	-	-
TGTGCCAGCAGAGTGGACAGCCTCAGCAATCAGCCCCAGCATTTT	CASRVDSLSNQPQHF	TRBJ1-5	TRBV6-6	-	-
TGTGCCAGTAGTATAGGCGCAGGCCCAAAGGACGAGCAGTACTTC	CASSIGAGPKDEQYF	TRBJ2-7	TRBV19	-	-
TGTGCCAGCAGCCCTCGAAAGGGAGGCGACTACAATGAGCAGTTCTTC	CASSPRKGGDYNEQFF	TRBJ2-1	TRBV6-6	-	-
TGTGCCAGCAGTTACGCCGGACTAGCGGGAGGGCGCGAGCAGTACTTC	CASSYAGLAGGREQYF	TRBJ2-7	TRBV6-5	once	TRBD2
TGTGCCAGCAGCTTGTTTGACAATGAGCAGTTCTTC	CASSLFDNEQFF	TRBJ2-1	TRBV11-3	-	-
TGTGCCAGCAGCTCTGGACTAGCGGGGGTCGACGAGCAGTACTTC	CASSSGLAGVDEQYF	TRBJ2-7	TRBV11-2	-	TRBD2
TGCGCCAGCAGCGAGCTGGGTGGCACAGATACGCAGTATTTT	CASSELGGTDTQYF	TRBJ2-3	TRBV5-1	once	-
TGTGCCAGCAGCTTAGCGCCAGCGGAGTACAATGAGCAGTTCTTC	CASSLAPAEYNEQFF	TRBJ2-1	TRBV7-9	-	-
TGTGCCACCAGCAGAGCAATACAGGGGGCGCGAAACACCATATATTTT	CATSRAIQGARNTIYF	TRBJ1-3	TRBV15	-	TRBD1
TGTGCCAGCAGCTTGCGGGACAAGAACACCGGGGAGCTGTTTTTT	CASSLRDKNTGELFF	TRBJ2-2	TRBV11-3	-	-
TGTGCCAGCAGCCTAGCCGGACCTGAGCAGTTCTTC	CASSLAGPEQFF	TRBJ2-1	TRBV7-9	-	-
TGTGCCAGCATCCCTACTAGCGCTACCTACAATGAGCAGTTCTTC	CASIPTSATYNEQFF	TRBJ2-1	TRBV7-8	-	TRBD2
TGCGCCAGCAGCGATAATGCCCCGATTTGGGGGACAGATACGCAGTATTTT	CASSDNAPIWGTDTQYF	TRBJ2-3	TRBV4-1	-	-
TGTGCCAGCAGCAAAGAACAGGGTCTAGGACTAGCTTGCACCGGGGAGCTGTTTTTT	CASSKEQGLGLACTGELFF	TRBJ2-2	TRBV21-1	-	-
TGTGCCAGCAGCTCCATAGAGACCCAGTACTTC	CASSSIETQYF	TRBJ2-5	TRBV7-9	-	-
TGTGCCAGCAGTGAACTAGCGGTACTCTACGAGCAGTACTTC	CASSELAVLYEQYF	TRBJ2-7	TRBV6-1	-	TRBD2
TGTGCCAGCAGTTTGCTCGAGGACTACGAGCAGTACTTC	CASSLLEDYEQYF	TRBJ2-7	TRBV27	-	-
TGTGCCAGCAGTGAGCGACTAGCGGGGTTCTACGAGCAGTACTTC	CASSERLAGFYEQYF	TRBJ2-7	TRBV6-4	-	TRBD2
TGTGCCAGCAGTTCGCCGGGACTCAATACGCAGTATTTT	CASSSPGLNTQYF	TRBJ2-3	TRBV27	-	-
TGTGCCAGCAGCACGTCAACTACAGGGTTTGTCCGACTGTTTTTT	CASSTSTTGFVRLFF	TRBJ1-4	TRBV7-9	-	-
TGTGCCAGCAGTTTAGGGGGGTACACAGATACGCAGTATTTT	CASSLGGYTDTQYF	TRBJ2-3	TRBV6-6	-	-
TGTGCCAGCTCACCACCCTCTTACAATGAGCAGTTCTTC	CASSPPSYNEQFF	TRBJ2-1	TRBV18	-	-
TGTGCCAGCAGCGACGCGAGGGAGCAGTTCTTC	CASSDAREQFF	TRBJ2-1	TRBV7-6	-	-
TGCGCCAGCAGCCAAGAACAGAGACAGGGCCACACCGGGGAGCTGTTTTTT	CASSQEQRQGHTGELFF	TRBJ2-2	TRBV4-3	-	TRBD1
TGTGCCAGCAGCTTTTCCCCGGGACTAGGCTACGAGCAGTACTTC	CASSFSPGLGYEQYF	TRBJ2-7	TRBV7-2	-	TRBD2
TGTGCCAGCAGCCCCCTTAGGACCTCCTACAATGAGCAGTTCTTC	CASSPLRTSYNEQFF	TRBJ2-1	TRBV9	once	-
TGTGCCAGCAGCTTCGGGGGGGGGTACGGGGAGCTGTTTTTT	CASSFGGGYGELFF	TRBJ2-2	TRBV5-6	-	TRBD2
TGTGCCAGCAGCCCCCCGTTTGGGGGCCCTAGCTCCTACAATGAGCAGTTCTTC	CASSPPFGGPSSYNEQFF	TRBJ2-1	TRBV7-9	-	-
TGTGCCAGCAGTGCCGTATTGGGGACAGAGAGCAATCAGCCCCAGCATTTT	CASSAVLGTESNQPQHF	TRBJ1-5	TRBV28	-	TRBD1
TGTGCCAGCAGCCTCGGACAGGGGGGAGGCTACACCTTC	CASSLGQGGGYTF	TRBJ1-2	TRBV6-5	-	TRBD1